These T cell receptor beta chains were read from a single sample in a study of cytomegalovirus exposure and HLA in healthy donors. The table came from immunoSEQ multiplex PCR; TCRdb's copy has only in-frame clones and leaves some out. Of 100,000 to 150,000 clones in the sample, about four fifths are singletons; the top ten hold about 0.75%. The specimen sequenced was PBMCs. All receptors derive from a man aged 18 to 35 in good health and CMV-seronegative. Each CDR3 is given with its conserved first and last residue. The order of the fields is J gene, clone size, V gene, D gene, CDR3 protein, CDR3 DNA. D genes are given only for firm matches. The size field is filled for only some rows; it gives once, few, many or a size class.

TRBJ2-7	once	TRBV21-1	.	CASSTSEQYF	TGTGCCAGCAGCACCTCCGAGCAGTACTTC
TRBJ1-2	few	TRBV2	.	CASSLEQDAPSRYGYTF	TGTGCCAGCAGTTTGGAACAGGATGCCCCCAGTCGATATGGCTACACCTTC
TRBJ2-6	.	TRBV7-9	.	CASTLTGPGANVLTF	TGTGCCAGCACCCTTACAGGTCCTGGGGCCAACGTCCTGACTTTC
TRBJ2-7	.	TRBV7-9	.	CASSSGESYEQYF	TGTGCCAGCAGCTCGGGAGAGTCCTACGAGCAGTACTTC
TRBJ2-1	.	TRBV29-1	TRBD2	CSVRLAGASEQFF	TGCAGCGTTAGACTAGCGGGGGCCAGCGAGCAGTTCTTC
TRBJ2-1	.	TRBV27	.	CASNLSVNEQFF	TGTGCCAGCAATCTTAGCGTGAATGAGCAGTTCTTC
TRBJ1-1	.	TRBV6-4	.	CASSWGEDTEAFF	TGTGCCAGCAGCTGGGGAGAGGACACTGAAGCTTTCTTT
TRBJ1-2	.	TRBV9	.	CASSVVPGDGYTF	TGTGCCAGCAGCGTAGTCCCAGGGGATGGCTACACCTTC
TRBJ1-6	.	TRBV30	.	CAWSGMRHRNSPLHF	TGTGCCTGGAGTGGCATGAGACACCGCAATTCACCCCTCCACTTT
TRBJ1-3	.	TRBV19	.	CASQASGNTIYF	TGTGCCAGTCAGGCCTCTGGAAACACCATATATTTT